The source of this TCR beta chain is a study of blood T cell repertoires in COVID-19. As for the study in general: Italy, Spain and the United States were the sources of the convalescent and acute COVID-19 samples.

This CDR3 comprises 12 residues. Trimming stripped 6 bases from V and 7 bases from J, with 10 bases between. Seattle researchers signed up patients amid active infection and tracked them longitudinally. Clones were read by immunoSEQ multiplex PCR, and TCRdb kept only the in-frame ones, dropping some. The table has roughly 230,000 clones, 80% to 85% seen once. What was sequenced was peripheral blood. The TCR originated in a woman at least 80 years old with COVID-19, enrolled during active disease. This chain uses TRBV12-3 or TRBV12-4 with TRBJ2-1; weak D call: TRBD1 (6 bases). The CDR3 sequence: CASRGAVNEQFF. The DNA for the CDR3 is TGTGCCAGCAGGGGGGCCGTAAATGAGCAGTTCTTC.